The 32 T cell receptor beta chains reported below all come from one sample, sequenced in a study of blood T cell repertoires in COVID-19. Some clones are missing from TCRdb's copy, which holds only in-frame ones; the method was immunoSEQ multiplex PCR. Among around 160,000 clones listed, roughly 80% were seen once. The material sequenced was peripheral blood. These receptors all stem from an elderly woman with acute or convalescent COVID-19.

The gene calls are TRBV19 and TRBJ1-1, with D unclear. The germline CDR1 and CDR2 sequences are LNHDA and SQIVND (reference sequence). Trimming cost V 3 bases and J 10 bases, with 21 bases left between them. The CDR3 is 15 residues long. The CDR3 spells CASSISGPREVGAFF. The CDR3 nucleotides read TGTGCCAGTAGTATTTCCGGCCCCCGGGAGGTGGGAGCTTTCTTT.

V usage is TRBV2 and J usage is TRBJ2-2; D unclear. Germline values: CDR1 SNHLY, CDR2 FYNNEI. The CDR3 extends over 13 amino acids. Between the trimmed V and J ends, which lost 2 bases and 6 bases, there was a span of 7 bases. The CDR3 is CASSESGPGELFF. The CDR3 nucleotides are TGTGCCAGCAGTGAAAGTGGGCCCGGGGAGCTGTTTTTT. The complete variable domain, with remaining parts taken from reference TRBV2 and TRBJ2-2, reads EPEVTQTPSHQVTQMGQEVILRCVPISNHLYFYWYRQILGQKVEFLVSFYNNEISEKSEIFDDQFSVERPDGSNFTLKIRSTKLEDSAMYFCASSESGPGELFFGEGSRLTVL.

This clone was recorded once. The rearrangement links TRBV5-1 to TRBJ2-1; no definite D call. The CDR3 has 13 residues. The V gene's germline CDR1 is SGHRS and CDR2 YFSETQ. V lost 3 bases and J 6 bases, leaving 10 bases between the germline ends. As DNA, the CDR3 is TGCGCCAGCAGCTCGGTTTACAGCAATGAGCAGTTCTTC. Translation: CASSSVYSNEQFF.

At least ten counts were recorded for this clone. In nucleotides, the CDR3 is TGTGCCAGCAGTTTTACCGGGATGCCGAAGGATTCACCCCTCCACTTT. Residues: CASSFTGMPKDSPLHF. The chain recombines TRBV27 with TRBJ1-6, with unresolved D. Germline lookup yields CDR1 MNHEY and CDR2 SMNVEV (reference sequence). The CDR3 sequence is 16 residues long. V dropped 3 bases and J dropped 8 bases, with 17 bases sitting between them.

V and J are TRBV30 and TRBJ1-4, with D possibly being TRBD1 (6 bases). V was trimmed by 0 bases and J by 3 bases, leaving 11 bases between them. The length of the CDR3 is 15 residues. Per germline, CDR1 GTSNPN and CDR2 SVGIG (reference sequence). The CDR3 is CAWSVLGQPNEKLFF. DNA of the CDR3: TGTGCCTGGAGTGTACTTGGACAGCCTAATGAAAAACTGTTTTTT.

The rearrangement joins TRBV5-8 to TRBJ1-5; 7 nucleotides match TRBD1. Germline V gene sequence: CDR1 SGHTS, CDR2 YDEGEE. J lost 7 bases, V lost 5 bases, and 12 bases had no gene match. The CDR3 contains 15 residues. CDR3 protein: CASSTYQVRGQPQHF. The DNA for the CDR3 is TGTGCCAGCAGTACGTATCAGGTCAGGGGGCAGCCCCAGCATTTT.

This clone was counted a single time. This chain links TRBV27 with TRBJ2-5; TRBD2 matches 7 bases. Germline values: CDR1 MNHEY, CDR2 SMNVEV (reference sequence). CDR3 length: 14 amino acids. J lost 4 bases, V lost 6 bases, and 8 bases had no gene match. CDR3 residues: CASRAAGVGETQYF. DNA of the CDR3: TGTGCCAGCAGGGCCGCGGGAGTGGGAGAGACCCAGTACTTC.

This clone was recorded once. CDR3 loop: CASRGVGGYTF. The DNA of the CDR3 is TGTGCCAGCAGGGGAGTCGGTGGCTACACCTTC. The rearrangement joins TRBV5-6 to TRBJ1-2; D ambiguous. The CDR3 totals 11 residues. The V and J ends lost 5 bases and 7 bases respectively, with 9 bases between them. Germline assignment: CDR1 SGHDT and CDR2 YYEEEE.

V usage is TRBV6-6 and J usage is TRBJ1-6, with TRBD1 identical over 8 bases. The CDR3 extends over 16 amino acids. Germline CDR1 is MNHNY and CDR2 is SVGAGI (reference sequence). V shed 5 bases, J shed 0 bases, and the junction held 3 bases outside the gene matches. The CDR3 sequence is CASSGQGSSYNSPLHF. The CDR3 DNA reads TGTGCCAGCAGTGGACAGGGAAGCTCCTATAATTCACCCCTCCACTTT.

J is TRBJ1-5 and V is TRBV28, with a tentative D call TRBD1 (5 bases). With 3 bases removed from V and 0 bases from J, the gap between germline ends came to 12 bases. The germline V gene has CDR1 MDHEN and CDR2 SYDVKM. The CDR3 loop spans 16 amino acids. CDR3: CASSFYYGASNQPQHF. CDR3 nucleotide sequence: TGTGCCAGCAGTTTCTATTATGGGGCTAGCAATCAGCCCCAGCATTTT.

V usage is TRBV5-1 and J usage is TRBJ2-2; 7 bases line up with TRBD2. The germline V gene has CDR1 SGHRS and CDR2 YFSETQ. V shed 0 bases, J shed 6 bases, and the junction held 2 bases outside the gene matches. CDR3 length equals 14 residues. The CDR3 DNA reads as TGCGCCAGCAGCTTGGGTAGCGGGCCCGGGGAGCTGTTTTTT. As protein: CASSLGSGPGELFF.

The chain joins TRBV28 to TRBJ2-3, with 12 bases matching TRBD2. Germline V lookup: CDR1 MDHEN, CDR2 SYDVKM. The V and J ends lost 6 bases and 4 bases, in that order; junction bases with no gene match: 8. The CDR3 contains 16 residues. CDR3 residues: CASRPLAGGGPDTQYF. The CDR3 coding sequence is TGTGCCAGCAGACCTCTAGCGGGAGGGGGCCCAGATACGCAGTATTTT. The full variable domain, with the rest looked up from reference TRBV28 and TRBJ2-3, is DVKVTQSSRYLVKRTGEKVFLECVQDMDHENMFWYRQDPGLGLRLIYFSYDVKMKEKGDIPEGYSVSREKKERFSLILESASTNQTSMYLCASRPLAGGGPDTQYFGPGTRLTVL.

The chain carries TRBV28 and TRBJ1-2, with TRBD1 matching over 11 bases. Trimming cost V 8 bases and J 3 bases; bases outside gene matches: 11. This CDR3 is built from 16 residues. Looked up from germline, CDR1 is MDHEN and CDR2 is SYDVKM. This CDR3 reads CASSGQGAGFYYGYTF. DNA of the CDR3: TGTGCCAGCTCAGGACAGGGGGCGGGTTTTTACTATGGCTACACCTTC.

The CDR3 is CASSATGRPEQPQHF. The CDR3 nucleotides are TGTGCCAGTAGCGCGACAGGGCGACCGGAACAGCCCCAGCATTTT. The gene calls are TRBV19 and TRBJ1-5; 7 bases agree with TRBD1. The CDR3 is made up of 15 amino acids. V lost 6 bases, J lost 7 bases, and 12 bases stayed unmatched. In germline, CDR1 is LNHDA, CDR2 SQIVND (reference sequence).

This chain uses TRBV28 with TRBJ1-4, with D possibly TRBD1 on 5 matching bases. Germline V CDR1 and CDR2: MDHEN, SYDVKM. Trimming removed 5 bases at V and 0 bases at J, with 16 bases between. The CDR3 runs to 17 residues. CDR3 sequence: CASSPSGGRTTNEKLFF. The DNA of the CDR3 is TGTGCCAGCAGTCCGTCGGGGGGTAGGACAACTAATGAAAAACTGTTTTTT.

In this sample, this clone turned up a few times. The chain recombines TRBV6-1 with TRBJ2-5; 12 bases are a match to TRBD2. The V gene's germline CDR1 is MNHNS and CDR2 SASEGT. This CDR3 is 15 amino acids long. The ends lost 3 bases at V and 4 bases at J; junction bases unmatched: 3. For the CDR3, the DNA is TGTGCCAGCAGTGAGATGACTAGCGGGAGAGAGACCCAGTACTTC. Translated: CASSEMTSGRETQYF.

This clone was seen more than once but under ten times. The chain is built from TRBV7-9 and TRBJ2-7, with 7 bases fitting TRBD2. In germline, CDR1 is SEHNR, CDR2 FQNEAQ (reference sequence). CDR3 length equals 13 residues. V shed 5 bases and J 6 bases; nucleotides not matched to a gene: 7. CDR3 amino acids: CASSRHGTTEQYF. In DNA, the CDR3 is TGTGCCAGCAGCCGTCACGGGACTACCGAGCAGTACTTC.

This clone is a singleton in its sample. The rearrangement links TRBV6-2 or TRBV6-3 to TRBJ2-6, with TRBD2 matching over 13 bases. The CDR3 is made up of 21 amino acids. V gave up 4 bases and J gave up 4 bases; unmatched junction bases: 16. In germline, CDR1 is MNHEY, CDR2 SVGEGT. The CDR3 sequence: CASSSDGRTSGRDYGANVLTF. The CDR3 region has the DNA TGTGCCAGCAGTTCCGACGGCCGGACTAGCGGGAGAGACTACGGGGCCAACGTCCTGACTTTC.

The rearrangement links TRBV6-5 to TRBJ1-1; unclear D gene. V was cut by 6 bases and J by 0 bases, with 14 bases left in between. CDR1 and CDR2 from the germline V gene are MNHEY and SVGAGI. The length of the CDR3 is 15 residues. CDR3 nucleotides: TGTGCCAGCAGGATTCGCGGAAACATGAACACTGAAGCTTTCTTT. Residues: CASRIRGNMNTEAFF.

This clone has more than one count but fewer than ten. The gene calls are TRBV6-6 and TRBJ2-5; TRBD1 is a possible D gene (7 bases). V lost 2 bases and J 5 bases, leaving 18 bases between the germline ends. The CDR3 consists of 16 residues. Germline CDR1 reads MNHNY; CDR2 reads SVGAGI (reference sequence). CDR3 sequence reads: CASSYPSRGARETQYF. In DNA form, the CDR3 reads TGTGCCAGCAGTTACCCGAGCAGGGGGGCGCGGGAGACCCAGTACTTC.

This sequence joins TRBV28 and TRBJ2-1, with D possibly TRBD2 on 6 matching bases. Germline V CDR1 and CDR2: MDHEN, SYDVKM. The CDR3 runs 15 residues. Trimming took 3 bases from V and 0 from J, leaving 9 bases between them. CDR3 region: CASSLWTTSYNEQFF. CDR3 nucleotide sequence: TGTGCCAGCAGTTTGTGGACTACCTCCTACAATGAGCAGTTCTTC.

The gene calls are TRBV19 and TRBJ1-2; 9 bases agree with TRBD1. CDR3 length equals 15 residues. V lost 3 bases to trimming and J lost 2 bases; unmatched junction nucleotides: 4. CDR1 is LNHDA, CDR2 SQIVND, per germline (reference sequence). The CDR3 DNA is TGTGCCAGTAGTATTTCGGGACAGGGCAACTATGGCTACACCTTC. As protein: CASSISGQGNYGYTF.

Only a few counts were recorded for this clone. The rearrangement uses TRBV13 and TRBJ2-7; the D gene is possibly TRBD2 (6 bases). Looked up from germline, CDR1 is PRHDT and CDR2 is FYEKMQ (reference sequence). Trimming removed 5 bases at V and 1 base at J, with 18 bases between. The length of the CDR3 is 16 residues. The DNA of the CDR3 is TGTGCCAGCAGCGGAGGGTCGGGGCTCTTATCCTACGAGCAGTACTTC. Residues: CASSGGSGLLSYEQYF.

The rearrangement uses TRBV11-2 and TRBJ2-1; the match to TRBD2 covers 7 bases. The length of the CDR3 is 17 residues. Per germline, CDR1 SGHAT and CDR2 FQNNGV. V lost 5 bases, J lost 0 bases, and 10 bases stayed unmatched. In DNA form, the CDR3 reads TGTGCCAGCAGCCCCATGGGGGGGACTACCTCCTACAATGAGCAGTTCTTC. This sequence encodes CASSPMGGTTSYNEQFF.

A word on this clone: Different DNA sequences within this sample yield the same CDR3. The chain is built from TRBV7-9 and TRBJ1-1; possible D gene TRBD1, 5 bases. V shed 5 bases and J shed 1 base, with 8 bases lying between them. The CDR3 extends over 13 amino acids. Germline CDR1 SEHNR, CDR2 FQNEAQ (reference sequence). The CDR3: CASSNGGNTEAFF. Written as DNA, the CDR3 is TGTGCCAGCAGCAACGGGGGGAACACTGAAGCTTTCTTT.

This chain uses TRBV6-5 with TRBJ1-6; 11 bases match TRBD1. Germline CDR1 and CDR2: MNHEY and SVGAGI. The CDR3 spans 14 residues. The junction had 4 bases not matched to a gene; V was cut back by 6 bases and J by 9 bases. CDR3 sequence: CASRQDRGLSPLHF. In DNA, the CDR3 is TGTGCCAGCAGACAGGACAGGGGGCTTTCACCCCTCCACTTT.

The chain combines TRBV2 with TRBJ2-7, with D hard to call. The CDR3 contains 12 residues. Germline CDR1 is SNHLY and CDR2 is FYNNEI. The V end was cut by 2 bases, the J end by 5 bases, with 7 bases between. CDR3 protein: CASSEPVNEQYF. CDR3 in DNA: TGTGCCAGCAGTGAACCAGTGAACGAGCAGTACTTC. The full variable domain, its missing parts supplied by reference TRBV2 and TRBJ2-7, is EPEVTQTPSHQVTQMGQEVILRCVPISNHLYFYWYRQILGQKVEFLVSFYNNEISEKSEIFDDQFSVERPDGSNFTLKIRSTKLEDSAMYFCASSEPVNEQYFGPGTRLTVT.

The rearrangement links TRBV3-1 (or the pseudogene TRBV3-2) to TRBJ2-7, with 9 bases lining up with TRBD1. Losses at the gene ends were 4 bases for V and 2 bases for J; bases not matched to a gene: 6. The CDR3 sequence is 15 residues long. CDR1 LGHDT and CDR2 YNNKEL come from the germline V gene (reference sequence). CDR3: CASSRTGQGPYEQYF. CDR3 sequence (DNA): TGTGCCAGCAGCCGCACGGGACAGGGCCCCTACGAGCAGTACTTC.

This clone was counted a few times. Other DNA sequences in this specimen translate into the identical CDR3. The V call is TRBV12-3 or TRBV12-4, the J call TRBJ1-6, with D unclear. V lost 6 bases to trimming and J lost 5 bases, with 5 bases between them. This CDR3 spans 12 amino acids. The CDR3 region has the DNA TGTGCCAGCAGCCCTGATAATTCACCCCTCCACTTT. It encodes CASSPDNSPLHF.

The V gene is TRBV28, the J gene TRBJ2-4, with D possibly matching TRBD1 (6 bases). Between the trimmed V and J ends, which lost 7 bases and 0 bases, there was a span of 22 bases. Germline V CDR1 and CDR2: MDHEN, SYDVKM. The CDR3 sequence is 18 residues long. The CDR3 protein is CASTTPGVDKGAKNIQYF. The CDR3, as DNA: TGTGCCAGCACTACCCCAGGGGTGGATAAGGGAGCCAAAAACATTCAGTACTTC.

This clone has ten or more counts. The chain couples TRBV2 to TRBJ2-7, with D tentatively TRBD1 (6 bases). The germline V gene has CDR1 SNHLY and CDR2 FYNNEI. Trimming stripped 7 bases from V and 1 base from J, with 17 bases between. The CDR3 is 15 amino acids. The CDR3 bases are TGTGCCAGCACCGAAAGGGGGTGGACGTCCTACGAGCAGTACTTC. This gives the protein CASTERGWTSYEQYF.

The chain employs TRBV18 and TRBJ1-2, with TRBD1 matching over 7 bases. The CDR3 has 14 residues. The germline V gene encodes CDR1 KGHSH and CDR2 LQKENI. The ends lost 4 bases at V and 6 bases at J; junction bases unmatched: 8. The DNA for the CDR3 is TGTGCCAGCTCACAGACACAGGGGAAGGATGGCTACACCTTC. Translation gives CASSQTQGKDGYTF.